The 6 T cell receptor beta chains given below trace back to one sample, sequenced in a study of cytotoxic CD8 clonotypes in ibrutinib-treated CLL. Profiling relied on immunoSEQ multiplex PCR, and the TCRdb table lists in-frame clones only, not all of them. The sample shows 45,000 to 65,000 clones, approximately 87% of them seen only once. The sample consisted of PBMCs, taken after 24 months of ibrutinib treatment. The receptor set was obtained from a human donor with chronic lymphocytic leukemia.

This chain connects TRBV2 to TRBJ1-1; a possible D gene is TRBD1 (5 bases). Trimming left V 7 bases short and J 3 bases short, with 15 bases between. Germline V gene lookup returns CDR1 SNHLY and CDR2 FYNNEI. The CDR3 extends over 14 amino acids. CDR3 residues: CASNKGGGDTEAFF. The CDR3 DNA reads TGTGCCAGCAATAAGGGAGGAGGGGACACTGAAGCTTTCTTT.

The gene calls are TRBV11-2 and TRBJ2-7; 10 bases are a match to TRBD1. The CDR3 is made up of 15 amino acids. J was trimmed by 3 bases and V by 5 bases; bases with no gene match: 7. Germline loops: CDR1 SGHAT, CDR2 FQNNGV. As DNA, the CDR3 is TGTGCCAGCAGCCCCACGACAGGGGGCCGCTACGAGCAGTACTTC. Protein product: CASSPTTGGRYEQYF.

The rearrangement links TRBV5-6 to TRBJ2-1; D ambiguous. The CDR3 extends over 13 amino acids. Germline V gene data show CDR1 as SGHDT and CDR2 as YYEEEE. Trimming pared 0 bases from V and 5 bases from J, leaving 6 bases between. CDR3 loop: CASSLAPDNEQFF. The DNA for the CDR3 is TGTGCCAGCAGCTTGGCCCCCGACAATGAGCAGTTCTTC. Together with reference TRBV5-6 and TRBJ2-1, the CDR3 gives the full variable domain: DAGVTQSPTHLIKTRGQQVTLRCSPKSGHDTVSWYQQALGQGPQFIFQYYEEEERQRGNFPDRFSGHQFPNYSSELNVNALLLGDSALYLCASSLAPDNEQFFGPGTRLTVL.

This clone was counted a single time. The chain carries TRBV5-8 and TRBJ1-5; no clear D. The CDR3 runs to 16 residues. Deletions cut 0 bases from V and 2 bases from J, with 12 bases between. Per the germline V gene, CDR1 is SGHTS and CDR2 is YDEGEE. Here the CDR3 reads CASSLEVTGGNQPQHF. In DNA form, the CDR3 reads TGTGCCAGCAGCTTGGAAGTGACGGGTGGCAATCAGCCCCAGCATTTT. Together with reference TRBV5-8 and TRBJ1-5, the CDR3 gives the full variable domain: EAGVTQSPTHLIKTRGQQATLRCSPISGHTSVYWYQQALGLGLQFLLWYDEGEERNRGNFPPRFSGRQFPNYSSELNVNALELEDSALYLCASSLEVTGGNQPQHFGDGTRLSIL.

This sequence joins TRBV9 and TRBJ1-2, with D possibly matching TRBD1 (5 bases). V gave up 0 bases and J gave up 3 bases, with 12 bases separating them. In germline, CDR1 is SGDLS, CDR2 YYNGEE. The CDR3 sequence is 15 residues long. The CDR3 spells CASSVDMGQDYGYTF. CDR3 in DNA: TGTGCCAGCAGCGTAGATATGGGGCAGGACTATGGCTACACCTTC.

The chain combines TRBV28 with TRBJ2-7; D might be TRBD2 (6 bases). Germline V lookup: CDR1 MDHEN, CDR2 SYDVKM. CDR3 length equals 15 residues. V lost 2 bases and J 5 bases, leaving 16 bases between the germline ends. CDR3 nucleotides: TGTGCCAGCAGTTTAAGGCGGGCCACGGGAGACGAGCAGTACTTC. Translated: CASSLRRATGDEQYF.